The T cell receptor (beta chain) under discussion was sequenced for a study of T cell responses to AZD1222 COVID-19 vaccine. Study-level findings and limits: Spike-specific TCRs gained breadth and depth after people received two AZD1222 doses.

The CDR3 runs 13 residues. Between the trimmed V and J ends, which lost 6 bases and 5 bases, there was a span of 13 bases. Germline V gene lookup returns CDR1 MNHEY and CDR2 SVGAGI. Some clones are missing from TCRdb's copy, which holds only in-frame ones; the method was immunoSEQ multiplex PCR. This repertoire shows 100,000 to 150,000 clones, roughly nine tenths found once; its top ten account for 6.9%. Concerning this clone itself: The antigen remains unidentified.

This sequence joins TRBV6-5 and TRBJ1-2; D uncertain. The sample here was peripheral blood, taken on day 0 of AZD1222 vaccination. The receptor's source is an adult in good health. CDR3 amino acids: CASRPTLQYGYTF. The CDR3 coding sequence is TGTGCCAGCAGACCTACCCTACAATATGGCTACACCTTC.